This T cell receptor beta chain was sequenced during a study of blood T cell repertoires in COVID-19. Study in general: The United States, Italy and Spain were the sources of the acute and convalescent COVID-19 samples.

The CDR3 consists of 14 residues. V lost 8 bases, J lost 3 bases, and 13 bases lay in between. Germline lookup yields CDR1 LNHNV and CDR2 YYDKDF (reference sequence). This clone occurred a few times. Assay: immunoSEQ multiplex PCR; the TCRdb copy retains only in-frame clones and omits some. The sample lists under 75,000 clones; roughly 80% were seen once. Sample: peripheral blood. The source is a woman aged 50 to 65 with active or convalescent COVID-19. The chain couples TRBV15 to TRBJ1-4, with a tentative D call TRBD1 (5 bases). The CDR3 protein is CATGWGVSNEKLFF. Here the CDR3 DNA reads TGTGCCACCGGATGGGGGGTATCTAATGAAAAACTGTTTTTT.